This T cell receptor (beta chain) was recorded in a study of control samples from healthy donors and cancer patients. CDR1 is MGHRA, CDR2 YSYEKL, per germline. The ends lost 0 bases at V and 7 bases at J; junction bases unmatched: 5. CDR3 length: 15 amino acids. Assay used: immunoSEQ multiplex PCR; TCRdb lists only in-frame clones, some missing. The table shows 90,000 to 150,000 clones, with around 88% occurring only once. The rearrangement links TRBV4-1 to TRBJ2-1, with 8 bases aligning to TRBD1. The origin of this receptor is a man aged 35-49 years in good health. Sequenced sample: blood. The CDR3 nucleotides are TGCGCCAGCAGCCAAGACAGGGGGCAACGGAATGAGCAGTTCTTC. It encodes CASSQDRGQRNEQFF.